This T cell receptor beta chain was sequenced for a study of blood T cell repertoires in COVID-19. Study in general: Samples came from the United States, Italy and Spain, spanning acute and convalescent COVID-19. PBMCs, B-cell-depleted T cells, or T cells provided the cDNA or gDNA that made up the material.

This clone has only a few counts. In the study's own analysis: By means of reference gene primer amplification, nucleated cell counts were estimated. Sequencing used immunoSEQ multiplex PCR; TCRdb keeps in-frame clones, though not all of them. Clone size and V and J calls were adopted from that table, with D and trimming inferred from the DNA. The table has a few hundred thousand clones, about nine tenths seen once. This TCR was recovered from a middle-aged man with acute or convalescent COVID-19. Input material: peripheral blood.

The CDR3 nucleotides read TGTGCCAGCAGCGTAGGTCCCCCAGGAGGCGACGAGCAGTACTTC. It encodes CASSVGPPGGDEQYF. The J gene is TRBJ2-7, the V gene TRBV9; weak D call: TRBD2 (5 bases). Trimming removed 0 bases from V and 5 bases from J, with 15 bases in between. Germline V gene sequence: CDR1 SGDLS, CDR2 YYNGEE. CDR3 length: 15 amino acids. Together with reference TRBV9 and TRBJ2-7, the CDR3 gives the full variable domain: DSGVTQTPKHLITATGQRVTLRCSPRSGDLSVYWYQQSLDQGLQFLIQYYNGEERAKGNILERFSAQQFPDLHSELNLSSLELGDSALYFCASSVGPPGGDEQYFGPGTRLTVT.